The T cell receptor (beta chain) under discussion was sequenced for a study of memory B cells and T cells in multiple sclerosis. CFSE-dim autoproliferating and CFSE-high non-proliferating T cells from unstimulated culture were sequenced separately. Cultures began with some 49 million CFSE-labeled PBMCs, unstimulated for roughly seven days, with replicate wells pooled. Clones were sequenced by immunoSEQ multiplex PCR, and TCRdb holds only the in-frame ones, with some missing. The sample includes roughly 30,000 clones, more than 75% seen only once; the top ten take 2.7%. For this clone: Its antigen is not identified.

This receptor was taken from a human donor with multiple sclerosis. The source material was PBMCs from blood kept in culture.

CDR3 in amino acids: CASSQPQTSGFYNEQFF. The CDR3 region has the DNA TGCGCCAGCAGCCAACCCCAGACTAGCGGGTTTTACAATGAGCAGTTCTTC. The chain carries TRBV4-1 and TRBJ2-1; 10 bases map to TRBD2. The CDR3 runs to 17 residues. Losses at the gene ends were 2 bases for V and 4 bases for J; bases not matched to a gene: 8. The germline V gene encodes CDR1 MGHRA and CDR2 YSYEKL.